Below, 14 T cell receptor beta chains from the same sample are listed, as sequenced in a study of Graves' ophthalmopathy and Graves' hyperthyroidism. RNA transcripts were the source from which TCR beta CDR3 regions were amplified. In the first round, RT-PCR was carried out with HTBI primers, and a multiplex PCR formed the second round. MiXCR was run by TCRdb on the multiplex PCR reads, yielding one entry per CDR3 protein. The profile covers about 740,000 distinct CDR3 sequences, with 35% to 50% appearing a single time and 44% taken by the ten largest. Sequenced: peripheral blood. These receptors came from an adult man with Graves' ophthalmopathy.

This chain links TRBV24-1 with TRBJ1-5; 7 positions agree with TRBD1. Unmatched junction bases numbered 6, after V lost 11 bases and J lost 0 bases. CDR1 and CDR2 (germline): KGHDR, SFDVKD. The CDR3 spans 14 residues. CDR3 nucleotides: TGTGCCAGCAGGGGGGATTATAGCAATCAGCCCCAGCATTTT. Encoded protein: CASRGDYSNQPQHF.

This clonotype was observed once. Germline is not matched at one junction end, which may reflect a read error. The chain joins TRBV29-1 to TRBJ1-2, with D perhaps TRBD1 (5 bases). The V gene's germline CDR1 is SQVTM and CDR2 ANQGSEA. The CDR3 is 14 residues long. The CDR3 nucleotides read TGCAGCAGTTACGGGTCAGGGCCGCTCTATGGCAACACCTTC. It encodes CSSYGSGPLYGNTF.

Concerning this clonotype itself: A much larger clone lies one base from this, so it may be a read error. The chain is built from TRBV29-1 and TRBJ1-3; D gene unclear. This CDR3 contains 13 residues. The V end was cut by 7 bases, the J end by 3 bases, with 13 bases between. From germline, CDR1 is SQVTM and CDR2 ANQGSEA. CDR3 residues: CSGLPGNGNTIYF. For the CDR3, the DNA is TGCAGCGGCTTGCCGGGCAATGGAAACACCATATATTTT.

The rearrangement links TRBV2 to TRBJ1-2; 9 bases fit TRBD1. CDR3 size: 13 residues. V trimming: 8 bases; J trimming: 5 bases; junction bases outside the gene matches: 6. Germline V CDR1 and CDR2: SNHLY, FYNNEI. The CDR3 DNA follows: TGTGCCAGCCGGGACAGGGACGGGTATGGCTACACCTTC. It specifies CASRDRDGYGYTF.

Remarks on this clonotype: As the CDR3 is not closed by the conserved phenylalanine or tryptophan, this likely results from a read error. The chain carries TRBV11-1 and TRBJ1-1; D gene ambiguous. CDR3 length: 13 amino acids. The V gene's germline CDR1 is SGHAT and CDR2 FQDESV (reference sequence). V lost 5 bases, J lost 1 base, and 8 bases lay in between. In DNA, the CDR3 is TGTGCCAGCAGCCCAAACAGGAACACTGAAGCTTTCCTT. It is translated as CASSPNRNTEAFL.

This clonotype appeared many times. This chain uses TRBV2 with TRBJ2-7, with a possible D match to TRBD2 (7 bases). Trimming shortened V by 6 bases and J by 3 bases, and 15 bases separated the two germline ends. Germline CDR1 and CDR2: SNHLY and FYNNEI. The CDR3 sequence is 14 residues long. The CDR3 here is CASRRGGARYEQYF. Here the CDR3 DNA reads TGTGCCAGCAGGAGGGGGGGCGCCCGCTACGAGCAGTACTTC. The full variable domain, with the rest looked up from reference TRBV2 and TRBJ2-7, is EPEVTQTPSHQVTQMGQEVILRCVPISNHLYFYWYRQILGQKVEFLVSFYNNEISEKSEIFDDQFSVERPDGSNFTLKIRSTKLEDSAMYFCASRRGGARYEQYFGPGTRLTVT.

The chain carries TRBV20-1 and TRBJ2-7; weak D call: TRBD2 (6 bases). Trimming took off 6 bases at V and 1 base at J, with 19 bases between the two ends. This CDR3 contains 15 residues. Germline assignment: CDR1 DFQATT and CDR2 SNEGSKA (reference sequence). The chain's CDR3 is CSAEEGKGPSYEQYF. DNA of the CDR3: TGCAGTGCCGAGGAGGGTAAGGGCCCATCCTACGAGCAGTACTTC.

This clonotype was seen repeatedly, ten times or more. This chain connects TRBV15 to TRBJ2-5, with 8 bases aligning to TRBD1. The V segment lost 0 bases and the J segment 4 bases; nucleotides outside the gene matches: 4. There are 15 residues in the CDR3. CDR1 and CDR2 (germline): LNHNV, YYDKDF (reference sequence). The chain's CDR3 is CATSRDQGAGETQYF. The CDR3 DNA follows: TGTGCCACCAGCAGAGATCAGGGGGCAGGAGAGACCCAGTACTTC.

This clonotype was counted at least ten times. V and J are TRBV7-9 and TRBJ2-7; TRBD2 might be the D (6 bases). The V end lost 2 bases, the J end lost 6 bases, and 14 bases lay between the germline ends. Germline assignment: CDR1 SEHNR and CDR2 FQNEAQ (reference sequence). This CDR3 comprises 14 residues. The CDR3 is CASSLRRETGEQYF. Here the CDR3 DNA reads TGTGCCAGCAGCTTACGCCGGGAGACGGGCGAGCAGTACTTC. The full variable domain, with the rest looked up from reference TRBV7-9 and TRBJ2-7, is DTGVSQNPRHKITKRGQNVTFRCDPISEHNRLYWYRQTLGQGPEFLTYFQNEAQLEKSRLLSDRFSAERPKGSFSTLEIQRTEQGDSAMYLCASSLRRETGEQYFGPGTRLTVT.

The chain carries TRBV10-3 and TRBJ1-1; TRBD1 agrees at 8 bases. The CDR3 length is 13 residues. Germline lookup yields CDR1 ENHRY and CDR2 SYGVKD. V shed 0 bases and J 8 bases; nucleotides not matched to a gene: 2. The DNA for the CDR3 is TGTGCCATCAGTGAGTCTCAGGGGGCGGAAGCTTTCTTT. The encoded protein is CAISESQGAEAFF.

This clonotype was seen only a few times. This chain connects TRBV6-1 to TRBJ1-1, with D unresolved. From germline, CDR1 is MNHNS and CDR2 SASEGT. The CDR3 spans 14 residues. V lost 7 bases, J lost 2 bases, and 14 bases lay in between. CDR3 in DNA: TGTGCCAGCACCGGCGTGGGCCCTAACACTGAAGCTTTCTTT. This gives the protein CASTGVGPNTEAFF.

This rearrangement joins TRBV2 to TRBJ2-7, with TRBD1 matching over 10 bases. CDR3 length: 20 amino acids. V shed 2 bases and J 2 bases; nucleotides not matched to a gene: 18. Germline loops: CDR1 SNHLY, CDR2 FYNNEI. CDR3 protein: CASSEIFGTGVGLLTYEQYF. The CDR3 DNA reads as TGTGCCAGCAGTGAAATATTTGGGACAGGGGTTGGGCTGCTGACCTACGAGCAGTACTTC. Based on the CDR3 plus reference TRBV2 and TRBJ2-7, the full variable domain is EPEVTQTPSHQVTQMGQEVILRCVPISNHLYFYWYRQILGQKVEFLVSFYNNEISEKSEIFDDQFSVERPDGSNFTLKIRSTKLEDSAMYFCASSEIFGTGVGLLTYEQYFGPGTRLTVT.

This clonotype was detected only a few times. The rearrangement links TRBV4-1 to TRBJ1-3; D remains ambiguous. CDR1 is MGHRA and CDR2 is YSYEKL in the germline V gene. The length of the CDR3 is 17 residues. The germline V and J ends were trimmed by 3 bases and 4 bases, with 19 bases remaining between them. CDR3 sequence reads: CASSQREPPHPGNTIYF. DNA for the CDR3: TGCGCCAGCAGCCAGAGGGAACCACCACATCCAGGAAACACCATATATTTT.

The chain links TRBV20-1 to TRBJ2-2; 12 bases fit TRBD2. The CDR3 has 15 residues. Trimming removed 6 bases from V and 0 bases from J; junction bases left unmatched: 2. Germline assignment: CDR1 DFQATT and CDR2 SNEGSKA (reference sequence). The CDR3 here is CSARLAGANTGELFF. CDR3 in DNA: TGCAGTGCCCGACTAGCGGGGGCGAACACCGGGGAGCTGTTTTTT.